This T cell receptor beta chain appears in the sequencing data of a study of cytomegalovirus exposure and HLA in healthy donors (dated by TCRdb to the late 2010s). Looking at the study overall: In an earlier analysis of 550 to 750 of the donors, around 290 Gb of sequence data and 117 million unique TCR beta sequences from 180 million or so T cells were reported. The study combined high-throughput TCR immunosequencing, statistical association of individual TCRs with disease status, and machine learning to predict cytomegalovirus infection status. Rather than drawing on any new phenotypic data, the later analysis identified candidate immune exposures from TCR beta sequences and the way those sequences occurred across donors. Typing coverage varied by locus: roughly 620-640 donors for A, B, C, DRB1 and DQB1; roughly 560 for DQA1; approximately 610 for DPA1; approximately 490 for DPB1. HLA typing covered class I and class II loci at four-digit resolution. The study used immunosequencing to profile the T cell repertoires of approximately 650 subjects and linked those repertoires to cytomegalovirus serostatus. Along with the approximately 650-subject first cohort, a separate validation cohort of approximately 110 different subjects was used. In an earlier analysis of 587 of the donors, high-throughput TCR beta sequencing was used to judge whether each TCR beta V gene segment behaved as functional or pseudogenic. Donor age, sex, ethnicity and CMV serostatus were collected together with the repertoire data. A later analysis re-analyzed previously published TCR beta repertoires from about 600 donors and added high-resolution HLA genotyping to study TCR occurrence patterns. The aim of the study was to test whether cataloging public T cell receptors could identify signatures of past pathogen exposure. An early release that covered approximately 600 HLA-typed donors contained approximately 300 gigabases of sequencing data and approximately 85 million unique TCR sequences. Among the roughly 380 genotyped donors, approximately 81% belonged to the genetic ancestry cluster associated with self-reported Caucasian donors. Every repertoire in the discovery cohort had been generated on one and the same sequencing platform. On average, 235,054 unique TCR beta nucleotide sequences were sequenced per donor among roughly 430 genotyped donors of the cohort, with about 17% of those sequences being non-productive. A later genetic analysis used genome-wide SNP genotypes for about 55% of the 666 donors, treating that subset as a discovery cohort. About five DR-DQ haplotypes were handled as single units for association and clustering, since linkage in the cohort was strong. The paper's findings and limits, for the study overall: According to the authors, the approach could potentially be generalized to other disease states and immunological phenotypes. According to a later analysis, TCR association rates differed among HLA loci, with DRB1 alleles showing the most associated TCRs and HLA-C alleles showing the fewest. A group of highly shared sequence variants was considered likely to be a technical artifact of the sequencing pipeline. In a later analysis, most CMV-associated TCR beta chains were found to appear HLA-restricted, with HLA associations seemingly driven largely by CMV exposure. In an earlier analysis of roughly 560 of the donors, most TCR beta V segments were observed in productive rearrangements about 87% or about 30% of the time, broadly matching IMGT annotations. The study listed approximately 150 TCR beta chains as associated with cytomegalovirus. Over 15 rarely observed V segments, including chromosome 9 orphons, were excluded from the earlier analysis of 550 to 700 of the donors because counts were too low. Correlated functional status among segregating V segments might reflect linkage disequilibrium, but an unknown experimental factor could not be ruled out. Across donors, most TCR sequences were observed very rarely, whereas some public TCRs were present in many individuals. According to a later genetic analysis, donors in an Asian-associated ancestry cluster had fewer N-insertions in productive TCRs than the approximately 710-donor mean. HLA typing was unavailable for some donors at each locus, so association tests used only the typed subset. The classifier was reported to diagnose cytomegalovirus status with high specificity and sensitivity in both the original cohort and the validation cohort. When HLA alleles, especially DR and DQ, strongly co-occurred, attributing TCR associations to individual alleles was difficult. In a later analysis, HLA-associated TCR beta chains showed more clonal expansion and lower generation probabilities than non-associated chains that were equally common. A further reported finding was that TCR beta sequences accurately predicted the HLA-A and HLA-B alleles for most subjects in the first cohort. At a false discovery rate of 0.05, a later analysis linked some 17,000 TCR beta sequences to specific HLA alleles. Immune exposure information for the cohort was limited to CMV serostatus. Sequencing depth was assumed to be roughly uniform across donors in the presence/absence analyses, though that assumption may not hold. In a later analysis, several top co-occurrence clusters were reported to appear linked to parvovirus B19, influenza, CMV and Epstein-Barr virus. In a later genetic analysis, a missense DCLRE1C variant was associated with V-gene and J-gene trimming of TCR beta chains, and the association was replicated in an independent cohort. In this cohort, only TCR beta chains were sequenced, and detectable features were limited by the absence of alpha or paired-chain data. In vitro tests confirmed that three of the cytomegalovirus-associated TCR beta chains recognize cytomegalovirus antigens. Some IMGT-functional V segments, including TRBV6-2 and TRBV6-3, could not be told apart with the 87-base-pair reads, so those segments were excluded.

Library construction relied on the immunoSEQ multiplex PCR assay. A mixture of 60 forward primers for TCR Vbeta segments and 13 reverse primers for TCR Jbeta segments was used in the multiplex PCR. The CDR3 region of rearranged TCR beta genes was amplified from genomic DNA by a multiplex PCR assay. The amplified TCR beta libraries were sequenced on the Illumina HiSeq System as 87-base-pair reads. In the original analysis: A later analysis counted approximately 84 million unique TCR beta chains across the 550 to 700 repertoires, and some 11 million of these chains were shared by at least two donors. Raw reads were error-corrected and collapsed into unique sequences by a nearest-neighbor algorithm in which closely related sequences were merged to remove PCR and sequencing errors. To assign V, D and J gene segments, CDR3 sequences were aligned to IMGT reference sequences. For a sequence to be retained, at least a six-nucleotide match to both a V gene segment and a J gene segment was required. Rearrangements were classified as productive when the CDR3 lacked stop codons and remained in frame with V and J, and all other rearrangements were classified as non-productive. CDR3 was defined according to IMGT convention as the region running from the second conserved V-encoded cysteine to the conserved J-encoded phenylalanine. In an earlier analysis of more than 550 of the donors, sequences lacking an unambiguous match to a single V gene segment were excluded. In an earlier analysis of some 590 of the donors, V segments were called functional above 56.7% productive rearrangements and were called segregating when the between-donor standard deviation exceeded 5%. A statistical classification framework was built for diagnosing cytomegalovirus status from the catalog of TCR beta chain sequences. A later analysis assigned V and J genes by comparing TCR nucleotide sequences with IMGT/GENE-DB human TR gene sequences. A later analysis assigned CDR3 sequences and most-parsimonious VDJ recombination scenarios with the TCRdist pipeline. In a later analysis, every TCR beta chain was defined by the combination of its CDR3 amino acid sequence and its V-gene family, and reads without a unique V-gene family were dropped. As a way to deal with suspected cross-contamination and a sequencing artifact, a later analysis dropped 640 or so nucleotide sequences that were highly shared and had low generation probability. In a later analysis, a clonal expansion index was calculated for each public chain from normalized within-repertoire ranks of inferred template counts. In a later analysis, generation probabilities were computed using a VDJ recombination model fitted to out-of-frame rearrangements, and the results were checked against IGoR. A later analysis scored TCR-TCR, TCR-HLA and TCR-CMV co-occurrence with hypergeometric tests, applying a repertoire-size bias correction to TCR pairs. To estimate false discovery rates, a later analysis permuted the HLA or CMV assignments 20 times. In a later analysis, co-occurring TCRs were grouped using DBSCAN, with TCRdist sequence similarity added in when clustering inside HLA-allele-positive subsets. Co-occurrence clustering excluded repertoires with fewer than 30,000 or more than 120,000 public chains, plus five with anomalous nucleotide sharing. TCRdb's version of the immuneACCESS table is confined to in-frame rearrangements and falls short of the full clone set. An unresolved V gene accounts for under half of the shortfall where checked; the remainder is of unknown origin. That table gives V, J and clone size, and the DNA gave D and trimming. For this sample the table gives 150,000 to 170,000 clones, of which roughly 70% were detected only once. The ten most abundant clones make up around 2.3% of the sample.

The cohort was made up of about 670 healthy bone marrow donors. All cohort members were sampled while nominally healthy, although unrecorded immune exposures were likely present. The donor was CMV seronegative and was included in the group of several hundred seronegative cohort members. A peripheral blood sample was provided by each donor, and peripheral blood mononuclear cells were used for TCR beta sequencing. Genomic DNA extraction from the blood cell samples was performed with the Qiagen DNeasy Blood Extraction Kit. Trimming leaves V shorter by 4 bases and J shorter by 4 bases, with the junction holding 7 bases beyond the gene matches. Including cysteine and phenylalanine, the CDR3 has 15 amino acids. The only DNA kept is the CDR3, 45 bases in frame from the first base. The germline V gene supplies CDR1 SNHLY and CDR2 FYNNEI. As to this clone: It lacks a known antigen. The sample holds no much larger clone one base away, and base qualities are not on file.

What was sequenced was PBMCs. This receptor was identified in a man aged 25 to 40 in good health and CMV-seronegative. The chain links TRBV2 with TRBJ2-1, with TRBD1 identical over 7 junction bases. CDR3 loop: CASSGQGLGYNEQFF. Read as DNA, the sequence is TGTGCCAGCAGTGGACAGGGCCTCGGGTACAATGAGCAGTTCTTC.